Shown below are 28 T cell receptor beta chains from a single sample sequenced in a study of metastatic and nonmetastatic thyroid tumors. TCRdb re-processed the PCR reads through MiXCR. The sample has approximately 31,000 clones; approximately 19% are singletons. Thyroid surgery had not been preceded by any treatment in any patient. The sequencing sample was made of blood. These receptor sequences come from a female donor with papillary thyroid cancer or a benign thyroid nodule (not recorded which). Some clones in this sample may be carry-over from other donors' samples.

At least ten counts were recorded for this clone. The chain is built from TRBV14 and TRBJ2-1; 9 nucleotides line up with TRBD2. Germline CDR1 SGHDN, CDR2 FVKESK. The V gene end was trimmed by 4 bases and the J gene end by 4 bases; junction bases not matched to a gene: 8. The CDR3 has 16 amino acids. CDR3 sequence reads: CASSPPGGGAYNEQFF. DNA for the CDR3: TGTGCCAGCAGCCCCCCTGGCGGGGGGGCATACAATGAGCAGTTCTTC.

This clone occurred many times. This sequence joins TRBV9 and TRBJ1-1; no clear D gene. V dropped 4 bases and J dropped 11 bases, with 18 bases sitting between them. CDR1 and CDR2 (germline): SGDLS, YYNGEE. The CDR3 length is 13 residues. CDR3 residues: CASSREIRYVAFF. The CDR3 DNA reads TGTGCCAGCAGCCGAGAAATCAGGTATGTCGCTTTCTTT.

In this sample, this clone turned up many times. The CDR3 sequence: CASSPTRTADTQYF. The CDR3 DNA reads TGTGCCAGCTCCCCGACCAGAACGGCAGATACGCAGTATTTT. This chain joins TRBV3-1 and TRBJ2-3; D call uncertain. The CDR3 loop spans 14 amino acids. The germline gives CDR1 LGHDT, CDR2 YNNKEL (reference sequence). Trimming pared 8 bases from V and 4 bases from J, leaving 16 bases between.

This clone appeared many times. V and J are TRBV19 and TRBJ1-2; D perhaps matches TRBD1 (6 bases). The CDR3 length is 14 residues. CDR1 LNHDA and CDR2 SQIVND come from the germline V gene (reference sequence). V was clipped by 7 bases and J by 4 bases, with 16 bases between them. CDR3 sequence: CASTAQGKGYGYTF. CDR3 in DNA: TGTGCCAGTACCGCACAGGGTAAAGGCTATGGCTACACCTTC.

The J gene is TRBJ1-6, the V gene TRBV6-1; a weak D match, TRBD1 (6 bases). Deletions cut 7 bases from V and 7 bases from J, with 14 bases between. Germline V gene data show CDR1 as MNHNS and CDR2 as SASEGT. This CDR3 has 14 amino acids. The CDR3 coding sequence is TGTGCCAGCACCCTCGGGACAAAGAATTCACCCCTCCACTTT. Translated: CASTLGTKNSPLHF.

This chain uses TRBV6-2 or TRBV6-3 with TRBJ2-3; 7 positions match TRBD2. V lost 0 bases to trimming and J lost 0 bases; unmatched junction nucleotides: 3. CDR3 length: 16 amino acids. Germline CDR1 MNHEY, CDR2 SVGEGT. CDR3 bases: TGTGCCAGCAGTTACTCGCTAGCGGCTAGCACAGATACGCAGTATTTT. This gives the protein CASSYSLAASTDTQYF.

Comment on this clone: Lacking the conserved final phenylalanine or tryptophan, this CDR3 likely reflects a read error. The chain couples TRBV7-3 to TRBJ2-2; 8 bases are a match to TRBD1. CDR1 and CDR2 (germline): SGHTA, FQGTGA. The length of the CDR3 is 16 residues. CDR3 region: CASSSWTGSYTGALFL. The DNA of the CDR3 is TGTGCCAGCAGCTCCTGGACAGGGAGCTACACCGGGGCGCTGTTTTTG.

This clone was seen at least ten times. V usage is TRBV6-1 and J usage is TRBJ1-6, with D unclear. This CDR3 region has 16 residues. Germline assignment: CDR1 MNHNS and CDR2 SASEGT. Trimming removed 1 base from V and 3 bases from J, with 10 bases in between. The CDR3 DNA follows: TGTGCCAGCAGTGAAGTACGGCGAATCTATAATTCACCCCTCCACTTT. Translation gives CASSEVRRIYNSPLHF.

Only a few counts were recorded for this clone. The chain employs TRBV6-5 and TRBJ2-7; D gene unclear. CDR1 is MNHEY, CDR2 SVGAGI, per germline. V lost 2 bases to trimming and J lost 2 bases, with 13 bases between them. The CDR3 length is 15 residues. The CDR3 protein is CASSYSAAYTYEQYF. CDR3 nucleotide sequence: TGTGCCAGCAGTTACAGTGCAGCCTATACCTACGAGCAGTACTTC.

This clone was picked up a small number of times. This chain connects TRBV28 to TRBJ2-7; the D call may be TRBD1 or TRBD2 (5 bases each). In germline, CDR1 is MDHEN, CDR2 SYDVKM. This CDR3 spans 15 amino acids. V was clipped by 4 bases and J by 1 base, with 14 bases between them. The CDR3, as DNA: TGTGCCAGCAGTTCCGCCGGGACGGATTCCTACGAGCAGTACTTC. Protein: CASSSAGTDSYEQYF.

Notes on this clone: A junction end diverges from the germline sequence, so it may reflect a read error. The chain's CDR3 is CASIQRQSTDKQYF. In nucleotides, the CDR3 is TGTGCCAGCATTCAGAGGCAGAGCACAGATAAGCAGTATTTT. The gene calls are TRBV6-1 and TRBJ2-3; D unresolved. This CDR3 contains 14 residues. CDR1 is MNHNS, CDR2 SASEGT, per germline.

This clone was seen a few times. V usage is TRBV6-2 or TRBV6-3 and J usage is TRBJ1-2; D gene uncertain. The V end lost 4 bases, the J end lost 7 bases, and 16 bases lay between the germline ends. From germline, CDR1 is MNHEY and CDR2 SVGEGT. The CDR3 covers 14 residues. CDR3: CASSSTAQALGYTF. CDR3 bases: TGTGCCAGCAGTTCGACGGCTCAGGCACTTGGCTACACCTTC.

This clone was detected many times. The chain combines TRBV9 with TRBJ2-7; no clear D. This CDR3 has 11 residues. V was pared by 2 bases and J by 4 bases, with 4 bases between. The germline CDR1 and CDR2 sequences are SGDLS and YYNGEE. CDR3 amino acids: CASSVGYEQYF. CDR3 nucleotides: TGTGCCAGCAGCGTGGGGTACGAGCAGTACTTC.

To note about this clone: The germline gene is not matched at one end of the junction; a read error may be the cause. The chain combines TRBV19 with TRBJ2-5; 9 nucleotides align to TRBD2. CDR3 length: 15 amino acids. Germline lookup yields CDR1 LNHDA and CDR2 SQIVND (reference sequence). The CDR3 is CASTLGLALGDTLYF. CDR3 DNA: TGTGCCAGTACCCTGGGACTAGCTTTAGGGGATACCCTGTACTTC.

The chain joins TRBV19 to TRBJ2-2; a possible D gene is TRBD2 (5 bases). Trimming left V 5 bases short and J 4 bases short, with 11 bases between. This CDR3 has 14 residues. The V gene's germline CDR1 is LNHDA and CDR2 SQIVND (reference sequence). The DNA for the CDR3 is TGTGCCAGTAGTGGGAGTGAGGTCACCGGGGAGCTGTTTTTT. Translating it yields CASSGSEVTGELFF.

In its sample, this clone was seen a few times. The CDR3 DNA sequence: TGTGCCAGTAGTGCCCGGGACAGGGACCACGAGCAGTACTTC. It yields the protein CASSARDRDHEQYF. The rearrangement uses TRBV19 and TRBJ2-7; 9 bases are shared with TRBD1. V trimming: 5 bases; J trimming: 5 bases; junction bases outside the gene matches: 7. The CDR3 covers 14 residues. Per the germline V gene, CDR1 is LNHDA and CDR2 is SQIVND (reference sequence).

This clone appeared many times. This chain joins TRBV27 and TRBJ2-7; D is uncertain. The CDR3 is 14 residues long. CDR1 MNHEY and CDR2 SMNVEV come from the germline V gene (reference sequence). V was trimmed by 5 bases and J by 1 base, leaving 12 bases between them. The CDR3 loop is CASSASGFSYEQYF. CDR3 nucleotide sequence: TGTGCCAGCAGTGCATCCGGGTTTTCCTACGAGCAGTACTTC.

The chain joins TRBV19 to TRBJ2-2, with D possibly matching TRBD2 (6 bases). V was cut by 7 bases and J by 6 bases, with 12 bases left in between. The CDR3 covers 13 residues. Germline V gene sequence: CDR1 LNHDA, CDR2 SQIVND (reference sequence). This CDR3 reads CASTIGGAGELFF. The CDR3 bases are TGTGCCAGTACCATTGGAGGGGCCGGGGAGCTGTTTTTT. The variable domain in full, with the rest retrieved from reference TRBV19 and TRBJ2-2, is DGGITQSPKYLFRKEGQNVTLSCEQNLNHDAMYWYRQDPGQGLRLIYYSQIVNDFQKGDIAEGYSVSREKKESFPLTVTSAQKNPTAFYLCASTIGGAGELFFGEGSRLTVL.

The chain recombines TRBV28 with TRBJ2-1; weak D call: TRBD1 (6 bases). This CDR3 comprises 15 residues. Germline V gives CDR1 MDHEN, CDR2 SYDVKM. The V and J ends lost 5 bases and 9 bases respectively, with 20 bases between them. In DNA, the CDR3 is TGTGCCAGCAGTCGTAAAAGGGGGATGGGAGCTGAGCAGTTCTTC. Protein sequence: CASSRKRGMGAEQFF.

On this clone: At one end, the junction sequence differs from germline, possibly due to a read error. This chain joins TRBV5-5 and TRBJ2-7; 7 bases match TRBD1. The germline CDR1 and CDR2 sequences are SGHKS and YYEKEE (reference sequence). This CDR3 has 15 amino acids. The CDR3 protein is CAISLGPGGTYEQYF. The CDR3 coding sequence is TGTGCCATCAGCTTGGGGCCAGGGGGTACCTACGAGCAGTACTTC.

This clone was recorded many times. Since a much larger clone is just one base distant, this may be a read error. V gene TRBV6-2 or TRBV6-3 combines with J gene TRBJ2-7, with D perhaps matching TRBD1 (5 bases). The CDR3 runs 16 residues. Germline V gene sequence: CDR1 MNHEY, CDR2 SVGEGT. With 2 bases removed from V and 0 bases from J, the gap between germline ends came to 14 bases. The CDR3 nucleotides are TGTGCCAGCAGTTACGCCCTAGGCAGGGCCTCCTACGAGCAGTACTTC. It is translated as CASSYALGRASYEQYF.

This clone was counted between two and nine times. A much bigger clone sits one base away, suggesting this may be a read error. The same CDR3 arises from other DNA sequences in this sample as well. This chain links TRBV13 with TRBJ1-4; D not resolved. CDR1 PRHDT and CDR2 FYEKMQ come from the germline V gene (reference sequence). The length of the CDR3 is 14 residues. CDR3: CASGKGGSNEKLFF. The CDR3, as DNA: TGTGCCAGCGGGAAAGGTGGGAGTAATGAAAAGCTGTTTTTT.

This clone ranks as medium-sized. V and J are TRBV19 and TRBJ1-5, with D unclear. CDR3 size: 15 residues. V dropped 3 bases and J dropped 4 bases, with 13 bases sitting between them. From germline, CDR1 is LNHDA and CDR2 SQIVND (reference sequence). The CDR3 protein is CASSIERRGNQPQHF. CDR3 coding DNA: TGTGCCAGTAGTATTGAAAGACGGGGAAATCAGCCCCAGCATTTT.

The genes are TRBV10-3 and TRBJ2-1, with D possibly being TRBD2 (6 bases). CDR3 length: 15 residues. Per the germline V gene, CDR1 is ENHRY and CDR2 is SYGVKD. Deletions cut 2 bases from V and 0 bases from J, with 8 bases between. This CDR3 reads CAISERESSYNEQFF. The CDR3 bases are TGTGCCATCAGTGAGCGGGAGAGCTCCTACAATGAGCAGTTCTTC.

In this sample, this clone turned up many times. The gene calls are TRBV7-6 and TRBJ2-1; 8 nucleotides line up with TRBD1. CDR1 is SGHVS and CDR2 is FNYEAQ in the germline V gene. The J segment lost 8 bases and the V segment lost 5 bases, leaving 14 bases of the junction unmatched. The CDR3 is made up of 16 amino acids. CDR3: CASSTLPGQVGDEQFF. The CDR3, as DNA: TGTGCCAGCAGCACGCTACCGGGACAGGTTGGGGATGAGCAGTTCTTC. Looking up the rest from reference TRBV7-6 and TRBJ2-1 gives the full variable domain: GAGVSQSPRYKVTKRGQDVALRCDPISGHVSLYWYRQALGQGPEFLTYFNYEAQQDKSGLPNDRFSAERPEGSISTLTIQRTEQRDSAMYRCASSTLPGQVGDEQFFGPGTRLTVL.

Many counts were recorded for this clone. The rearrangement links TRBV11-1 to TRBJ2-6, with D perhaps matching TRBD2 (6 bases). The germline V and J ends were trimmed by 2 bases and 2 bases, with 10 bases remaining between them. This CDR3 is 16 amino acids long. CDR1 is SGHAT and CDR2 is FQDESV in the germline V gene (reference sequence). CDR3: CASSLSGVTGANVLTF. The DNA for the CDR3 is TGTGCCAGCAGCTTATCGGGGGTGACTGGGGCCAACGTCCTGACTTTC. The full variable domain, in which reference TRBV11-1 and TRBJ2-6 provide the parts outside the CDR3, is EAEVAQSPRYKITEKSQAVAFWCDPISGHATLYWYRQILGQGPELLVQFQDESVVDDSQLPKDRFSAERLKGVDSTLKIQPAELGDSAMYLCASSLSGVTGANVLTFGAGSRLTVL.

By sample fraction, this clone is medium-sized. The chain couples TRBV12-3 or TRBV12-4 to TRBJ2-7; D could derive from TRBD1 or TRBD2 (5 bases each). The CDR3 contains 15 residues. The V end lost 2 bases, the J end lost 2 bases, and 13 bases lay between the germline ends. The DNA of the CDR3 is TGTGCCAGCAGTTTAAATTACCGGGACCCCTACGAGCAGTACTTC. It translates to CASSLNYRDPYEQYF.

This clone was detected ten times or more. The chain links TRBV20-1 to TRBJ1-6; 7 bases map to TRBD1. CDR3 length equals 16 residues. After removal of 6 bases from V and 5 bases from J, the junction contained 13 bases not matched to a gene. The germline V gene encodes CDR1 DFQATT and CDR2 SNEGSKA (reference sequence). The CDR3, as DNA: TGCAGTGCGAGACAGGGAGGTTGGGCAAATAATTCACCCCTCCACTTT. Translated: CSARQGGWANNSPLHF.